Each of the 28 T cell receptor beta chains below was sequenced from the same sample in a study of shared clonotypes between healthy human individuals. Here immunoSEQ multiplex PCR was the method, and the copy in TCRdb shows in-frame clones only, minus some. The table shows some 1.5 million clones, with about 98% occurring only once. Source material: naive CD4+ T cells sorted from blood. Indicated subset: CD45RA+ positively selected. The receptors stem from a man aged 25 to 40 in good health.

This chain uses TRBV18 with TRBJ1-5; D unresolved. The germline V gene encodes CDR1 KGHSH and CDR2 LQKENI. The CDR3 has 14 residues. Deletions cut 4 bases from V and 1 base from J, with 8 bases between. The CDR3 DNA reads TGTGCCAGCTCACAGGGAGCCAGCAATCAGCCCCAGCATTTT. Translated, it gives CASSQGASNQPQHF. The whole variable domain, filled in from reference TRBV18 and TRBJ1-5, reads NAGVMQNPRHLVRRRGQEARLRCSPMKGHSHVYWYRQLPEEGLKFMVYLQKENIIDESGMPKERFSAEFPKEGPSILRIQQVVRGDSAAYFCASSQGASNQPQHFGDGTRLSIL.

The chain is built from TRBV7-7 and TRBJ2-5, with D possibly being TRBD1 (5 bases). The CDR3 is made up of 15 amino acids. V lost 5 bases to trimming and J lost 9 bases, with 22 bases between them. Germline V gene sequence: CDR1 SSHAT, CDR2 FNYEAQ (reference sequence). The CDR3 coding sequence is TGTGCCAGCAGCCCTACGAAGACAGTTCGAGTTTCCCAGTACTTC. Translated, it gives CASSPTKTVRVSQYF. The variable domain in full, completed from reference TRBV7-7 and TRBJ2-5, reads GAGVSQSPRYKVTKRGQDVTLRCDPISSHATLYWYQQALGQGPEFLTYFNYEAQPDKSGLPSDRFSAERPEGSISTLTIQRTEQRDSAMYRCASSPTKTVRVSQYFGPGTRLLVL.

The V call is TRBV10-3, the J call TRBJ2-1, with TRBD2 as a possible D gene (5 bases). Trimming stripped 4 bases from V and 9 bases from J, with 19 bases between. Germline V gene sequence: CDR1 ENHRY, CDR2 SYGVKD. The CDR3 length is 15 residues. This CDR3 is CAISGPGELVGEQFF. For the CDR3, the DNA is TGTGCCATCAGTGGGCCCGGGGAGCTAGTCGGTGAGCAGTTCTTC.

This chain connects TRBV11-1 to TRBJ1-4; TRBD1 agrees at 8 bases. The trim removed 5 bases at V and 5 bases at J, leaving 7 bases unmatched. The CDR3 consists of 15 residues. The germline V gene encodes CDR1 SGHAT and CDR2 FQDESV (reference sequence). DNA of the CDR3: TGTGCCAGCAGCCACCGGACAGGGACGAATGAAAAACTGTTTTTT. Translating it yields CASSHRTGTNEKLFF. Combining the CDR3 with reference TRBV11-1 and TRBJ1-4 gives the whole variable domain EAEVAQSPRYKITEKSQAVAFWCDPISGHATLYWYRQILGQGPELLVQFQDESVVDDSQLPKDRFSAERLKGVDSTLKIQPAELGDSAMYLCASSHRTGTNEKLFFGSGTQLSVL.

This clone was seen just once. The V gene is TRBV5-5, the J gene TRBJ2-7, with D possibly called TRBD1 or TRBD2 (7 bases each). Trimming pared 2 bases from V and 6 bases from J, leaving 12 bases between. Germline V lookup: CDR1 SGHKS, CDR2 YYEKEE (reference sequence). The CDR3 runs 13 residues. The CDR3 coding sequence is TGTGCCAGCAGCTTTGACAGGGAGGGCGAGCAGTACTTC. It yields the protein CASSFDREGEQYF. Together with reference TRBV5-5 and TRBJ2-7, the CDR3 gives the full variable domain: DAGVTQSPTHLIKTRGQQVTLRCSPISGHKSVSWYQQVLGQGPQFIFQYYEKEERGRGNFPDRFSARQFPNYSSELNVNALLLGDSALYLCASSFDREGEQYFGPGTRLTVT.

The V call is TRBV27, the J call TRBJ1-5; D not certain. The CDR3 contains 13 residues. V was cut by 5 bases and J by 0 bases, with 5 bases left in between. Germline CDR1 MNHEY, CDR2 SMNVEV (reference sequence). CDR3 sequence: CASSESSNQPQHF. CDR3 in DNA: TGTGCCAGCAGTGAGAGTAGCAATCAGCCCCAGCATTTT.

A word on this clone: The sample contains more than one DNA sequence encoding this CDR3. This rearrangement joins TRBV9 to TRBJ2-6; no clear D gene. The CDR3 covers 15 residues. Germline CDR1 is SGDLS and CDR2 is YYNGEE. V was trimmed by 0 bases and J by 2 bases, leaving 6 bases between them. The CDR3 region has the DNA TGTGCCAGCAGCGTAGCATCGGCTGGGGCCAACGTCCTGACTTTC. Protein product: CASSVASAGANVLTF. The full variable domain, with the rest looked up from reference TRBV9 and TRBJ2-6, is DSGVTQTPKHLITATGQRVTLRCSPRSGDLSVYWYQQSLDQGLQFLIQYYNGEERAKGNILERFSAQQFPDLHSELNLSSLELGDSALYFCASSVASAGANVLTFGAGSRLTVL.

The CDR3 DNA reads as TGTGCCAGCAATCCAGGGTTAGTCGAGACCCAGTACTTC. Protein: CASNPGLVETQYF. The V gene is TRBV2, the J gene TRBJ2-5; possibly TRBD1 for D (5 bases). CDR1 is SNHLY, CDR2 FYNNEI, per germline. The CDR3 totals 13 residues. V dropped 7 bases and J dropped 5 bases, with 14 bases sitting between them. The variable domain in full, completed from reference TRBV2 and TRBJ2-5, reads EPEVTQTPSHQVTQMGQEVILRCVPISNHLYFYWYRQILGQKVEFLVSFYNNEISEKSEIFDDQFSVERPDGSNFTLKIRSTKLEDSAMYFCASNPGLVETQYFGPGTRLLVL.

The gene calls are TRBV7-9 and TRBJ2-7; D uncertain. The CDR3 sequence is 14 residues long. From germline, CDR1 is SEHNR and CDR2 FQNEAQ (reference sequence). V lost 1 base and J 6 bases, leaving 13 bases between the germline ends. The CDR3 loop is CASSLGGRQGEQYF. The CDR3 nucleotides are TGTGCCAGCAGCTTAGGTGGACGTCAAGGCGAGCAGTACTTC.

This rearrangement joins TRBV5-5 to TRBJ1-4; D remains unclear. Trimming cost V 6 bases and J 0 bases, with 6 bases left between them. Germline values: CDR1 SGHKS, CDR2 YYEKEE (reference sequence). The CDR3 runs to 13 residues. CDR3 residues: CASKPATNEKLFF. The CDR3 coding sequence is TGTGCCAGCAAGCCGGCAACTAATGAAAAACTGTTTTTT.

The CDR3 DNA sequence: TGTGCCTGTCGGGGGGGATTCCCCTACGAGCAGTACTTC. The encoded protein is CACRGGFPYEQYF. The chain carries TRBV28 and TRBJ2-7, with 8 nucleotides matching TRBD2. The CDR3 spans 13 residues. Looked up from germline, CDR1 is MDHEN and CDR2 is SYDVKM. The V and J ends lost 11 bases and 2 bases, in that order; junction bases with no gene match: 8.

The CDR3 is CASSYLRQGILQYF. The CDR3 DNA reads as TGTGCCAGCAGCTATCTACGACAGGGAATCTTACAGTATTTT. The J gene is TRBJ2-3, the V gene TRBV7-8; TRBD1 matches 7 bases. Germline V gene lookup returns CDR1 SGHVS and CDR2 FQNEAQ. V shed 4 bases, J shed 12 bases, and the junction held 13 bases outside the gene matches. CDR3 length: 14 amino acids.

The V gene is TRBV2, the J gene TRBJ2-5; the D gene is possibly TRBD2 (6 bases). The CDR3 is 14 amino acids. The germline V gene has CDR1 SNHLY and CDR2 FYNNEI. The V end was cut by 5 bases, the J end by 3 bases, with 13 bases between. CDR3 sequence: CASSSGTRKETQYF. CDR3 DNA: TGTGCCAGCAGTTCCGGGACTCGAAAAGAGACCCAGTACTTC.

The J gene is TRBJ2-5, the V gene TRBV11-2, with D unclear. The length of the CDR3 is 16 residues. Germline loops: CDR1 SGHAT, CDR2 FQNNGV. V was trimmed by 4 bases and J by 7 bases, leaving 22 bases between them. The CDR3 sequence is CASSSRRPGPLGTQYF. The CDR3 region has the DNA TGTGCCAGCAGCTCGCGAAGGCCGGGTCCCCTAGGGACCCAGTACTTC.

This chain links TRBV5-5 with TRBJ2-3; the D gene could be TRBD1 or TRBD2 (5 bases each). The V gene's germline CDR1 is SGHKS and CDR2 YYEKEE (reference sequence). V was cut by 2 bases and J by 2 bases, with 9 bases left in between. The CDR3 is made up of 14 amino acids. This CDR3 reads CASSFGGPTDTQYF. The DNA for the CDR3 is TGTGCCAGCAGCTTTGGGGGACCCACAGATACGCAGTATTTT.

This clone was counted a single time. This chain links TRBV30 with TRBJ2-5; TRBD2 aligns across 7 bases. The length of the CDR3 is 17 residues. Losses at the gene ends were 2 bases for V and 5 bases for J; bases not matched to a gene: 17. Germline V gives CDR1 GTSNPN, CDR2 SVGIG (reference sequence). CDR3 sequence (DNA): TGTGCCTGGAGTCGTTCCGCGGGAGTCGAAGTTATGGAGACCCAGTACTTC. Its protein product is CAWSRSAGVEVMETQYF.

The chain joins TRBV6-5 to TRBJ2-2; no reliable D call. Trimming pared 6 bases from V and 3 bases from J, leaving 14 bases between. CDR3 size: 15 residues. Germline CDR1 is MNHEY and CDR2 is SVGAGI. CDR3 sequence reads: CASRKGSLHTGELFF. CDR3 coding DNA: TGTGCCAGCAGGAAGGGCAGTCTACACACCGGGGAGCTGTTTTTT.

This clone was recorded once. CDR3 sequence reads: CAIATSGAPTLYNEQFF. Written as DNA, the CDR3 is TGTGCCATCGCGACTAGCGGGGCCCCCACCCTGTACAATGAGCAGTTCTTC. The chain is built from TRBV10-3 and TRBJ2-1, with 11 bases fitting TRBD2. The V gene's germline CDR1 is ENHRY and CDR2 SYGVKD. The CDR3 length is 17 residues. After removal of 8 bases from V and 4 bases from J, the junction contained 13 bases not matched to a gene.

V is TRBV5-6 and J is TRBJ2-7; TRBD2 aligns across 12 bases. Germline trimming cut 4 bases from V and 2 bases from J; bases unmatched to any gene: 16. CDR3 length: 19 residues. Looked up from germline, CDR1 is SGHDT and CDR2 is YYEEEE. CDR3 loop: CASSPGRLAGGRVPYEQYF. CDR3 bases: TGTGCCAGCAGCCCCGGGCGGCTAGCGGGAGGGCGGGTACCCTACGAGCAGTACTTC.

The chain couples TRBV9 to TRBJ1-4; possible D gene TRBD1, 6 bases. Germline V gene sequence: CDR1 SGDLS, CDR2 YYNGEE. The CDR3 runs 16 residues. Deletions cut 0 bases from V and 6 bases from J, with 15 bases between. CDR3 in amino acids: CASSVAQGKGDEKLFF. The DNA for the CDR3 is TGTGCCAGCAGCGTAGCACAGGGTAAAGGTGATGAAAAACTGTTTTTT.

With regard to this clone: Other DNA sequences of this sample code for an identical CDR3. The chain carries TRBV10-3 and TRBJ2-5; no firm D call. In germline, CDR1 is ENHRY, CDR2 SYGVKD. Trimming left V 6 bases short and J 2 bases short, with 7 bases between. CDR3 length: 12 amino acids. This CDR3 reads CAISGSQETQYF. The CDR3 DNA reads TGTGCCATCAGCGGCAGTCAAGAGACCCAGTACTTC.

This clone was recorded only once. J is TRBJ2-1 and V is TRBV4-1; 13 nucleotides match TRBD2. The CDR3 has 16 residues. Germline CDR1 reads MGHRA; CDR2 reads YSYEKL. V trimming: 3 bases; J trimming: 6 bases; junction bases outside the gene matches: 5. The CDR3 is CASSQRRTSGSNEQFF. CDR3 coding DNA: TGCGCCAGCAGCCAGCGCAGGACTAGCGGGAGCAATGAGCAGTTCTTC.

This clone was recorded once. V usage is TRBV11-2 and J usage is TRBJ2-1; weak D call: TRBD2 (5 bases). The germline gives CDR1 SGHAT, CDR2 FQNNGV. V was trimmed by 1 base and J by 3 bases, leaving 7 bases between them. CDR3 length: 14 amino acids. The CDR3 is CASSLVRGYNEQFF. CDR3 coding DNA: TGTGCCAGCAGCTTAGTCCGGGGCTACAATGAGCAGTTCTTC.

The V call is TRBV28, the J call TRBJ1-2; 7 bases line up with TRBD1. The CDR3 has 15 residues. The junction had 6 bases not matched to a gene; V was cut back by 5 bases and J by 0 bases. Looked up from germline, CDR1 is MDHEN and CDR2 is SYDVKM. The CDR3 sequence: CASSPAGQANYGYTF. The DNA for the CDR3 is TGTGCCAGCAGTCCCGCAGGACAGGCTAACTATGGCTACACCTTC.

The chain uses TRBV5-4 and TRBJ2-2, with 9 bases aligning to TRBD1. The junction had 10 bases not matched to a gene; V was cut back by 0 bases and J by 13 bases. From germline, CDR1 is SGHNT and CDR2 YYREEE (reference sequence). The CDR3 is 15 amino acids. This chain's CDR3 is CASSLGVTGGSGLFF. The CDR3 bases are TGTGCCAGCAGCTTGGGCGTGACAGGGGGGTCCGGGCTGTTTTTT.

Details on this clone: Other DNA sequences within the sample encode an identical CDR3. The rearrangement links TRBV6-5 to TRBJ2-3, with D unresolved. CDR3 length equals 14 residues. Germline CDR1 is MNHEY and CDR2 is SVGAGI. The V gene lost 0 bases and the J gene lost 4 bases, with 8 bases spanning the gap. The CDR3 is CASSYSRVSDTQYF. CDR3 DNA: TGTGCCAGCAGTTACTCTCGGGTTTCAGATACGCAGTATTTT.

This chain links TRBV5-1 with TRBJ1-3, with no clear D. Trimming shortened V by 1 base and J by 4 bases, and 3 bases separated the two germline ends. Germline CDR1 is SGHRS and CDR2 is YFSETQ. The CDR3 runs to 12 residues. CDR3 sequence (DNA): TGCGCCAGCAGCTTGCCCGGAAACACCATATATTTT. Residues: CASSLPGNTIYF.

The genes are TRBV29-1 and TRBJ2-1; 7 bases agree with TRBD2. This CDR3 is built from 17 residues. V was pared by 5 bases and J by 7 bases, with 20 bases of the junction left unmatched. Germline V gene sequence: CDR1 SQVTM, CDR2 ANQGSEA. The CDR3 here is CSVPVRGGAAGMNEQFF. In nucleotides, the CDR3 is TGCAGCGTTCCCGTTAGGGGAGGGGCGGCGGGCATGAATGAGCAGTTCTTC.